Shown below are 9 T cell receptor beta chains from a single sample sequenced in a study of blood T cell repertoires in COVID-19. The protocol was immunoSEQ multiplex PCR, while the TCRdb copy is restricted to in-frame clones and leaves out a portion. The sample shows approximately 250,000 clones, roughly 84% of them seen only once. Sequencing input: peripheral blood. The origin of the receptors is a human donor in a cohort sampled during active COVID-19.

The chain couples TRBV5-1 to TRBJ2-7, with a tentative D call TRBD2 (6 bases). The length of the CDR3 is 14 residues. V dropped 6 bases and J dropped 0 bases, with 13 bases sitting between them. Germline V gene data show CDR1 as SGHRS and CDR2 as YFSETQ. The CDR3 DNA reads as TGCGCCAGCACCGTTAGCGGCCCCTCCTACGAGCAGTACTTC. Protein product: CASTVSGPSYEQYF.

V is TRBV28 and J is TRBJ1-5; 12 positions match TRBD1. The V gene end was trimmed by 6 bases and the J gene end by 6 bases; junction bases not matched to a gene: 6. The CDR3 consists of 15 residues. Germline CDR1 and CDR2: MDHEN and SYDVKM. In DNA, the CDR3 is TGTGCCAGCAGGCCGGGACAGGGGGCGAGTCAGCCCCAGCATTTT. Protein product: CASRPGQGASQPQHF. Combining the CDR3 with reference TRBV28 and TRBJ1-5 gives the whole variable domain DVKVTQSSRYLVKRTGEKVFLECVQDMDHENMFWYRQDPGLGLRLIYFSYDVKMKEKGDIPEGYSVSREKKERFSLILESASTNQTSMYLCASRPGQGASQPQHFGDGTRLSIL.

In regard to this clone: Within the sample, other DNA sequences also encode this same CDR3. V is TRBV6-5 and J is TRBJ2-2; 11 bases are shared with TRBD2. With 2 bases clipped from V and 2 bases from J, the junction kept 1 base outside the gene matches. Germline V CDR1 and CDR2: MNHEY, SVGAGI. The CDR3 runs 16 residues. The CDR3 loop reads CASSYRLAGNTGELFF. The CDR3 DNA reads TGTGCCAGCAGTTACAGACTAGCGGGAAACACCGGGGAGCTGTTTTTT.

The chain links TRBV18 to TRBJ2-5, with a tentative D call TRBD1 (5 bases). This CDR3 comprises 12 residues. The V gene lost 11 bases and the J gene lost 2 bases, with 12 bases spanning the gap. Germline assignment: CDR1 KGHSH and CDR2 LQKENI. CDR3 DNA sequence: TGTGCCTCCGGACAAAAGCAAGAGACCCAGTACTTC. This sequence encodes CASGQKQETQYF.

This chain links TRBV6-5 with TRBJ2-3; 8 positions agree with TRBD2. V was pared by 8 bases and J by 2 bases, with 6 bases of the junction left unmatched. Germline V gives CDR1 MNHEY, CDR2 SVGAGI. The CDR3 has 14 amino acids. The CDR3: CASQREPYTDTQYF. The CDR3 bases are TGTGCCAGCCAGCGGGAGCCCTACACAGATACGCAGTATTTT.

Details on this clone: The same CDR3 arises from other DNA sequences in this sample as well. The chain carries TRBV7-3 and TRBJ2-1; TRBD2 matches 8 bases. Germline V lookup: CDR1 SGHTA, CDR2 FQGTGA. J lost 7 bases, V lost 1 base, and 9 bases had no gene match. This CDR3 comprises 16 residues. CDR3 in DNA: TGTGCCAGCAGCTTAAGGCCGACGGGAGGGGATAATGAGCAGTTCTTC. Its protein is CASSLRPTGGDNEQFF.

The CDR3 DNA reads TGTGCCAGTATACGAGGGGGCGGTCGCAATCAGCCCCAGCATTTT. This sequence encodes CASIRGGGRNQPQHF. V usage is TRBV19 and J usage is TRBJ1-5; 7 bases line up with TRBD1. This CDR3 is built from 15 residues. Trimming cost V 7 bases and J 2 bases; bases outside gene matches: 8. Germline-derived CDR1 and CDR2 are LNHDA and SQIVND (reference sequence).

Remarks on this clone: The junction departs from the called germline gene at one end, perhaps through a read error. The V gene is TRBV7-7, the J gene TRBJ2-1, with 14 bases aligning to TRBD2. The germline gives CDR1 SSHAT, CDR2 FNYEAQ (reference sequence). This CDR3 comprises 17 residues. In DNA form, the CDR3 reads TGTGCTAGCAGCCCCACCCCAGGGACTAGCGGGAGAGGGGAGCAGTTCTTC. Translating gives CASSPTPGTSGRGEQFF.

The chain has TRBV7-2 and TRBJ2-3; D ambiguous. The CDR3 sequence is 13 residues long. Per the germline V gene, CDR1 is SGHTA and CDR2 is FQGNSA. Trimming removed 4 bases from V and 6 bases from J, with 11 bases in between. The CDR3, as DNA: TGTGCCAGCAGCTACCCCACCCGGGATACGCAGTATTTT. It translates to CASSYPTRDTQYF.